This TCR beta chain was captured by sequencing in a study of T cell responses to AZD1222 COVID-19 vaccine. Second-dose schedules of about 4 or about 12 weeks were combined. The protocol was immunoSEQ multiplex PCR, while the TCRdb copy is restricted to in-frame clones and leaves out a portion. The sample carries 110,000 or so clones, 86% recorded once. As to this clone: The sample has other DNA sequences that encode this CDR3 too.

The CDR3 spans 12 residues. The J segment lost 8 bases and the V segment lost 6 bases, leaving 3 bases of the junction unmatched. Germline V gene sequence: CDR1 SNHLY, CDR2 FYNNEI. The clonotype was recovered from an adult who received the AZD1222 COVID-19 vaccine. This chain connects TRBV2 to TRBJ1-2, with 10 bases fitting TRBD1. The sample consisted of peripheral blood, taken 28 days after the second AZD1222 dose. CDR3 DNA sequence: TGTGCCAGCAGGGGACAGGGGTGGGGCTACACCTTC. Translating it yields CASRGQGWGYTF.